This T cell receptor (beta chain) was observed in a study of cytomegalovirus exposure and HLA in healthy donors. A note on this clone: Its antigen is currently unknown.

Whole-study results and caveats: In a later analysis, specific HLA alleles were associated with some 16,000 TCR beta sequences at a 0.05 false discovery rate. Researchers had no immune exposure information except CMV serostatus available. Researchers reported in a later analysis that a missense DCLRE1C variant was tied to TCR beta V- and J-gene trimming. A later analysis by the authors found several of the most significant clusters apparently linked to common viral pathogens.

The germline V gene has CDR1 MNHEY and CDR2 SVGAGI. This CDR3 is 13 amino acids long. V lost 0 bases and J 7 bases, leaving 9 bases between the germline ends. This PCR relied on a set of 60 Vbeta primers and 13 Jbeta primers. The protocol was immunoSEQ multiplex PCR, while the TCRdb copy is restricted to in-frame clones and leaves out a portion. The sample has over 150,000 clones; approximately 84% are singletons. The source of this sequence is a man under 40 in good health and CMV-seropositive. The specimen sequenced was PBMCs. The chain links TRBV6-5 to TRBJ1-1, with no clear D. The CDR3 sequence: CASSYSTGNEAFF. The DNA for the CDR3 is TGTGCCAGCAGTTACTCGACGGGAAATGAAGCTTTCTTT.